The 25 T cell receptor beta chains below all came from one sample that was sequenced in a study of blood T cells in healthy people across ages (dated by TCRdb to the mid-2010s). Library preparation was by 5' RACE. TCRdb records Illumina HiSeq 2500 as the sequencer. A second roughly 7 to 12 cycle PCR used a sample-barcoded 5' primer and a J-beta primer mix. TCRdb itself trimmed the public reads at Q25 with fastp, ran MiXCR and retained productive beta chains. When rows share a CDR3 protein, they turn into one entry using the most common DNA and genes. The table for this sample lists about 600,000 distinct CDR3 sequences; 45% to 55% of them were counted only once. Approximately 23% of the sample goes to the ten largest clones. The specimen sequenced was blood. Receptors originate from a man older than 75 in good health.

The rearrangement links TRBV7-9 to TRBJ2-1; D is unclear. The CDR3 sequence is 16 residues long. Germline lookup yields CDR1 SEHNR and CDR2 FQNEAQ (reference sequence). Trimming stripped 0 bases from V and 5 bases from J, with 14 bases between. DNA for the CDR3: TGTGCCAGCAGCTTAGCGCTGGTACTAAACAACAATGAGCAGTTCTTC. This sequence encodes CASSLALVLNNNEQFF.

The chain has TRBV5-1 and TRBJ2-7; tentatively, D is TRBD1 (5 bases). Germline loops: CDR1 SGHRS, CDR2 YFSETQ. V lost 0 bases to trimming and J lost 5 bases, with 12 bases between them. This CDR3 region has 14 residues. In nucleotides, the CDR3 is TGCGCCAGCAGCTTGGAGGGGTCCCTTCACGAGCAGTACTTC. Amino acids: CASSLEGSLHEQYF.

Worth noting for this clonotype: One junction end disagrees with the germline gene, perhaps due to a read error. CDR3 loop: CSARSRTLQETQYF. CDR3 nucleotide sequence: TGCAGTGCTAGGTCCCGGACCCTCCAAGAGACCCAGTATTTC. This chain links TRBV20-1 with TRBJ2-5; no definite D call. This CDR3 has 14 residues. CDR1 is DFQATT and CDR2 is SNEGSKA in the germline V gene (reference sequence).

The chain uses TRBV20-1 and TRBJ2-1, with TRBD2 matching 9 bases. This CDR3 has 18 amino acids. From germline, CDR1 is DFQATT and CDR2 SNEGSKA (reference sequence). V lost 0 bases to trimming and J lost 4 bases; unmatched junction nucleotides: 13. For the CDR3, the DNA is TGCAGTGCTAGAGATATCCGGCTAGCGGGAAGTTTGTACAATGAGCAGTTCTTC. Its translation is CSARDIRLAGSLYNEQFF.

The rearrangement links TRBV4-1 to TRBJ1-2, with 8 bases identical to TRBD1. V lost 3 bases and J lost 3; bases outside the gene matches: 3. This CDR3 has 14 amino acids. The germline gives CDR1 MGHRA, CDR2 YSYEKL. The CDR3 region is CASSHSGGDYGYTF. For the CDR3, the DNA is TGCGCCAGCAGCCACTCAGGGGGCGACTATGGCTACACCTTC.

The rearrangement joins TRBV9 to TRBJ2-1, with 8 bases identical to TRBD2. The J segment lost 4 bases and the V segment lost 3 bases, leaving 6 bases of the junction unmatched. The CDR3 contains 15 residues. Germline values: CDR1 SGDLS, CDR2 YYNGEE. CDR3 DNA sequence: TGTGCCAGCAGCGACCGACTAGCGCAGTACAATGAGCAGTTCTTC. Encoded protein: CASSDRLAQYNEQFF.

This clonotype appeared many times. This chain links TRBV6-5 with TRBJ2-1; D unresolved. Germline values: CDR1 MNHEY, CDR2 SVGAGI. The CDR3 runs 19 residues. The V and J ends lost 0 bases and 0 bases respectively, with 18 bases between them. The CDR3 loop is CASSYSLSTYQYSYNEQFF. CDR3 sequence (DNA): TGTGCCAGCAGTTACTCGTTATCGACTTACCAGTACTCCTACAATGAGCAGTTCTTC.

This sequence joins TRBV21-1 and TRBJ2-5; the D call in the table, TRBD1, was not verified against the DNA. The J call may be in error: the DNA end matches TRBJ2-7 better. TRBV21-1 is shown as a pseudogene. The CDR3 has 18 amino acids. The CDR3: CASSTKRGVASRSYEQYF. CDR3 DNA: TGTGCCAGCAGCACAAAGCGGGGCGTAGCGTCTCGATCCTACGAGCAGTACTTC.

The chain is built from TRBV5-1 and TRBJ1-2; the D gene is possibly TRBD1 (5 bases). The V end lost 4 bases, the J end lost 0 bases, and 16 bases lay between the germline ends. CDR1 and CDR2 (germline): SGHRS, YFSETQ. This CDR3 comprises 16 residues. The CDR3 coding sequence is TGCGCCAGCAGCCCACTGGGATCGGGGGCTAACTATGGCTACACCTTC. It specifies CASSPLGSGANYGYTF. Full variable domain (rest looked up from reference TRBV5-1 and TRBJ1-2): KAGVTQTPRYLIKTRGQQVTLSCSPISGHRSVSWYQQTPGQGLQFLFEYFSETQRNKGNFPGRFSGRQFSNSRSEMNVSTLELGDSALYLCASSPLGSGANYGYTFGSGTRLTVV.

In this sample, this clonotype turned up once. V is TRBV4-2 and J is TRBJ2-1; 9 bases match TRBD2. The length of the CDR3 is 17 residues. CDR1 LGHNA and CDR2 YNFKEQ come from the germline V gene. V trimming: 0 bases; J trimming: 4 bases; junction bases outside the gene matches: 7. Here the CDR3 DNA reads TGTGCCAGCAGCCAAGATCGGCGGGGGGGCTCATACAATGAGCAGTTCTTC. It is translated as CASSQDRRGGSYNEQFF.

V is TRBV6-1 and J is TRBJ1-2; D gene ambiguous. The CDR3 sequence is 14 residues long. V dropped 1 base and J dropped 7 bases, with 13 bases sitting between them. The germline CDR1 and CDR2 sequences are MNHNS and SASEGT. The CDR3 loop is CASSEVPKWAGYTF. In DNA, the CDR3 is TGTGCCAGCAGTGAAGTTCCAAAGTGGGCTGGCTACACCTTC.

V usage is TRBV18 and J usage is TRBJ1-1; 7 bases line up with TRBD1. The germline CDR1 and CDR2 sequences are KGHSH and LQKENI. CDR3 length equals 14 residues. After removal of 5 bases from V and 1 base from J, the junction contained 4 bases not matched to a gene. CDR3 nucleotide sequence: TGTGCCAGCTCAAAAGGGACAGCGAACACTGAAGCTTTCTTT. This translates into CASSKGTANTEAFF.

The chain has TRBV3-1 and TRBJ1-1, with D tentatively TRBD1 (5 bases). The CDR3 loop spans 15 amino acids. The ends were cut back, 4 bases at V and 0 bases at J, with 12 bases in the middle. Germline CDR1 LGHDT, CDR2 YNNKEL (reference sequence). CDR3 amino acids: CASSPRNRMNTEAFF. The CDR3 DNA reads TGTGCCAGCAGCCCCCGGAACAGGATGAACACTGAAGCTTTCTTT.

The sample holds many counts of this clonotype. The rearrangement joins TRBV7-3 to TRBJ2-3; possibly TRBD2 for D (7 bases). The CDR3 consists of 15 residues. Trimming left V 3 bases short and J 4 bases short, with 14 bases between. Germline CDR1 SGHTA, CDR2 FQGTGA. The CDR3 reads CASSFAGAGADTQYF. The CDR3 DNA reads TGTGCCAGCAGCTTCGCGGGGGCGGGGGCAGATACGCAGTATTTT.

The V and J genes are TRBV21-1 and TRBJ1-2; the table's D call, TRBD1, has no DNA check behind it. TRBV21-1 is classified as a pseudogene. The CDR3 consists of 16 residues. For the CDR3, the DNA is TGTGCCAGCAGCAAAGAGGACAGGTGGCAAGATTACGGCTACACCTTC. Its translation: CASSKEDRWQDYGYTF.

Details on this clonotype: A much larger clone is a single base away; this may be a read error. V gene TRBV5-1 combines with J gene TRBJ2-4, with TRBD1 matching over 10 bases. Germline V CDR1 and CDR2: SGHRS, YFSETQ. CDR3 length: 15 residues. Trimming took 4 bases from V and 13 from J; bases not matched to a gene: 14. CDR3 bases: TGCGCCAGCAGCACCGCCGGGACAGGGGTCTTCGTGCAGTACTTC. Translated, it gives CASSTAGTGVFVQYF.

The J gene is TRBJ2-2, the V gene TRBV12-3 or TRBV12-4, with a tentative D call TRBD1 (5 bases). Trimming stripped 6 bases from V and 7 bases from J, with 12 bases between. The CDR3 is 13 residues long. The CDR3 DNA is TGTGCCAGCAGACTCAGGGATGTCGGGGAGCTGTTTTTT. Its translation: CASRLRDVGELFF.

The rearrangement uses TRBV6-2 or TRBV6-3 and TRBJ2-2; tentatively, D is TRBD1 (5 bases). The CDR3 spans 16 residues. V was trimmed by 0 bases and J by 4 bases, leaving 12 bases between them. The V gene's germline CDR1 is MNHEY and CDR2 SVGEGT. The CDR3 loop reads CASSYSRRVITGELFF. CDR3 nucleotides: TGTGCCAGCAGTTACTCGCGCAGGGTAATCACCGGGGAGCTGTTTTTT.

The CDR3, as DNA: TGCGCCAGCAGCCCGAACGGCTTGACCTACGAGCAGTACGTC. Protein: CASSPNGLTYEQYV. V is TRBV5-1 and J is TRBJ2-7; D not certain. The CDR3 contains 14 residues. Per germline, CDR1 SGHRS and CDR2 YFSETQ. V gave up 4 bases and J gave up 2 bases, with 13 bases separating them.

DNA for the CDR3: TGTGCCAGCAGTTTAAGGGGACTAGCGTCTTCCGCGCAGTACTTC. It translates to CASSLRGLASSAQYF. The rearrangement links TRBV27 to TRBJ2-7, with TRBD2 identical over 10 bases. The V segment lost 2 bases and the J segment 9 bases; nucleotides outside the gene matches: 10. The germline V gene encodes CDR1 MNHEY and CDR2 SMNVEV (reference sequence). The length of the CDR3 is 15 residues.

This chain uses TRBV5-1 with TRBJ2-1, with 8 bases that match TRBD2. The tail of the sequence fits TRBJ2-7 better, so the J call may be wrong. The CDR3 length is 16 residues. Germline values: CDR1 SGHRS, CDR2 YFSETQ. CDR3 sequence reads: CASSFGSGNSYNEQYF. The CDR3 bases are TGCGCCAGCAGCTTTGGTAGCGGGAACTCCTACAATGAGCAGTACTTC.

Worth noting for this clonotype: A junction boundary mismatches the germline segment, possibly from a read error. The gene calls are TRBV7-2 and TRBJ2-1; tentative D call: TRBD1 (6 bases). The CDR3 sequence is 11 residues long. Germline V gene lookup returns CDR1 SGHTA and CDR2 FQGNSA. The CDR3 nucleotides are TGTGTCAGCAGCCCCAGGGGTGAGCAGTTCTTC. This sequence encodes CVSSPRGEQFF.

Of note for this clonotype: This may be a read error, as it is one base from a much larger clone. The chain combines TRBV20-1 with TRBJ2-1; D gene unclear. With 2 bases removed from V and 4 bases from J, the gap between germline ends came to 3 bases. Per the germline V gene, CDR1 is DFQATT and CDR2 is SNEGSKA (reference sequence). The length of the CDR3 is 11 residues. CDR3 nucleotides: TGCAGTGCTAGAAAGTACAATGAGCAGTTCTTC. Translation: CSARKYNEQFF.

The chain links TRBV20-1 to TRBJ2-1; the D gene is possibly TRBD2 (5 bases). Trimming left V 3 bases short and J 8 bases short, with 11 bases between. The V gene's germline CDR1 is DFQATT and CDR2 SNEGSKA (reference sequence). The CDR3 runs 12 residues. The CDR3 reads CSASTGRDEQFF. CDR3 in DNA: TGCAGTGCTAGCACGGGAAGGGATGAGCAGTTCTTC.

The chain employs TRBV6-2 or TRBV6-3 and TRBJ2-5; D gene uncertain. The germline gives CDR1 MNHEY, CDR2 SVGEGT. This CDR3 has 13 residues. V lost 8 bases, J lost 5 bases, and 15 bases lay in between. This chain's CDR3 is CASCSLARETQYF. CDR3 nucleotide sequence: TGTGCCAGCTGTTCTCTGGCTCGGGAGACCCAGTACTTC.